The 32 T cell receptor beta chains below come from one sample, sequenced in a study of brain T cells in children with intractable seizures. Time point specified: blood from clinic visit 5 months post-surgery; TSC patient then seizure free. The table came from immunoSEQ multiplex PCR; TCRdb's copy has only in-frame clones and leaves some out. The sample yields approximately 330,000 clones, about 93% seen once. Sequenced here: peripheral blood, sampled about 5 months after surgery. Receptors originate from a boy under two years old with tuberous sclerosis and intractable seizures.

This chain links TRBV4-1 with TRBJ1-1, with D perhaps TRBD1 (6 bases). Germline CDR1 and CDR2: MGHRA and YSYEKL. This CDR3 contains 13 residues. With 0 bases removed from V and 8 bases from J, the gap between germline ends came to 10 bases. This CDR3 is CASSQERRGEAFF. DNA for the CDR3: TGCGCCAGCAGCCAAGAGAGGAGGGGGGAAGCTTTCTTT.

This sequence joins TRBV4-1 and TRBJ2-5, with 7 nucleotides matching TRBD1. Per the germline V gene, CDR1 is MGHRA and CDR2 is YSYEKL. The CDR3 runs 15 residues. The trim removed 2 bases at V and 2 bases at J, leaving 5 bases unmatched. The CDR3, as DNA: TGCGCCAGCAGCCAAACAGGGGCCGCTCAAGAGACCCAGTACTTC. It encodes CASSQTGAAQETQYF.

The rearrangement joins TRBV3-1 (or the pseudogene TRBV3-2) to TRBJ2-7; 9 bases map to TRBD1. Trimming took 1 base from V and 3 from J; bases not matched to a gene: 7. Germline values: CDR1 LGHDT, CDR2 YNNKEL (reference sequence). The CDR3 spans 16 residues. Here the CDR3 DNA reads TGTGCCAGCAGCCAAGGCCGGGACAGGGCGGTCTACGAGCAGTACTTC. It is translated as CASSQGRDRAVYEQYF.

This rearrangement joins TRBV3-1 (or the pseudogene TRBV3-2) to TRBJ1-2; no clear D. Germline V gives CDR1 LGHDT, CDR2 YNNKEL (reference sequence). This CDR3 comprises 15 residues. Trimming left V 0 bases short and J 3 bases short, with 11 bases between. As DNA, the CDR3 is TGTGCCAGCAGCCAAGATCGAAGGTCAGACTATGGCTACACCTTC. It specifies CASSQDRRSDYGYTF.

This sequence joins TRBV19 and TRBJ1-2; tentative D call: TRBD1 (6 bases). The CDR3 has 13 residues. Germline-derived CDR1 and CDR2 are LNHDA and SQIVND (reference sequence). Trimming removed 8 bases at V and 6 bases at J, with 16 bases between. In DNA, the CDR3 is TGTGCCAGTCAGACCGGGACAAATGATGGCTACACCTTC. Protein sequence: CASQTGTNDGYTF.

The chain links TRBV24-1 to TRBJ2-5; the D gene is possibly TRBD2 (5 bases). Trimming took off 3 bases at V and 3 bases at J, with 10 bases between the two ends. CDR3 length: 14 amino acids. In germline, CDR1 is KGHDR, CDR2 SFDVKD. The CDR3 loop reads CATSDPRAEETQYF. The CDR3 DNA sequence: TGTGCCACCAGTGATCCGCGGGCCGAAGAGACCCAGTACTTC.

The chain employs TRBV5-1 and TRBJ2-1, with D perhaps TRBD1 or TRBD2 (5 bases each). V lost 4 bases and J 0 bases, leaving 17 bases between the germline ends. This CDR3 is 17 amino acids long. Looked up from germline, CDR1 is SGHRS and CDR2 is YFSETQ. CDR3 bases: TGCGCCAGCAGCCCCCGGGGCCGCGCTATCTCCTACAATGAGCAGTTCTTC. Its translation is CASSPRGRAISYNEQFF. The variable domain in full, completed from reference TRBV5-1 and TRBJ2-1, reads KAGVTQTPRYLIKTRGQQVTLSCSPISGHRSVSWYQQTPGQGLQFLFEYFSETQRNKGNFPGRFSGRQFSNSRSEMNVSTLELGDSALYLCASSPRGRAISYNEQFFGPGTRLTVL.

In regard to this clone: The same CDR3 arises from other DNA sequences in this sample as well. CDR3 amino acids: CASSQQGYGYTF. The CDR3, as DNA: TGTGCCAGCAGCCAACAGGGTTATGGCTACACCTTC. This chain uses TRBV3-1 (or the pseudogene TRBV3-2) with TRBJ1-2; D may be TRBD1 (5 bases). Trimming shortened V by 2 bases and J by 5 bases, and 6 bases separated the two germline ends. Germline CDR1 is LGHDT and CDR2 is YNNKEL (reference sequence). The CDR3 consists of 12 residues.

This chain joins TRBV5-1 and TRBJ2-4; perhaps TRBD2 as D (6 bases). The CDR3 loop spans 14 amino acids. Trimming cost V 1 base and J 3 bases, with 8 bases left between them. CDR1 SGHRS and CDR2 YFSETQ come from the germline V gene. CDR3 bases: TGCGCCAGCAGCTTGTCGGGGGACAAAAACATTCAGTACTTC. Its translation: CASSLSGDKNIQYF.

The chain recombines TRBV6-1 with TRBJ1-2, with TRBD1 matching 8 bases. V trimming: 3 bases; J trimming: 4 bases; junction bases outside the gene matches: 7. Germline CDR1 is MNHNS and CDR2 is SASEGT. This CDR3 comprises 15 residues. In DNA form, the CDR3 reads TGTGCCAGCAGTGACCAGGGGGCGCGGGTCTATGGCTACACCTTC. Its protein product is CASSDQGARVYGYTF.

V usage is TRBV6-5 and J usage is TRBJ1-1; the D is unclear. Germline loops: CDR1 MNHEY, CDR2 SVGAGI. The V and J ends lost 6 bases and 4 bases respectively, with 15 bases between them. The CDR3 has 14 residues. The CDR3 is CASRSRVSATEAFF. In nucleotides, the CDR3 is TGTGCCAGCAGATCCCGGGTATCGGCCACTGAAGCTTTCTTT.

This clone is a singleton in its sample. The chain links TRBV7-2 to TRBJ2-3; D is perhaps TRBD2 (5 bases). Germline V CDR1 and CDR2: SGHTA, FQGNSA. This CDR3 has 16 residues. Trimming pared 1 base from V and 6 bases from J, leaving 17 bases between. The CDR3 sequence is CASSLGGSQPGDTQYF. CDR3 in DNA: TGTGCCAGCAGCTTAGGGGGTAGCCAGCCGGGGGATACGCAGTATTTT. Full variable domain (rest looked up from reference TRBV7-2 and TRBJ2-3): GAGVSQSPSNKVTEKGKDVELRCDPISGHTALYWYRQSLGQGLEFLIYFQGNSAPDKSGLPSDRFSAERTGGSVSTLTIQRTQQEDSAVYLCASSLGGSQPGDTQYFGPGTRLTVL.

J is TRBJ1-1 and V is TRBV28; D is undetermined. CDR3 length: 14 amino acids. The ends were cut back, 5 bases at V and 4 bases at J, with 14 bases in the middle. Germline-derived CDR1 and CDR2 are MDHEN and SYDVKM. In nucleotides, the CDR3 is TGTGCCAGCAGTCTCCCCGGGGTCCTCACTGAAGCTTTCTTT. It codes for CASSLPGVLTEAFF.

The V gene is TRBV7-9, the J gene TRBJ2-1, with 7 bases lining up with TRBD1. The V segment lost 4 bases and the J segment 2 bases; nucleotides outside the gene matches: 2. In germline, CDR1 is SEHNR, CDR2 FQNEAQ (reference sequence). This CDR3 contains 14 residues. The CDR3 sequence: CASSSGQAYNEQFF. The CDR3 DNA reads as TGTGCCAGCAGCTCAGGACAGGCCTACAATGAGCAGTTCTTC.

The rearrangement uses TRBV3-1 (or the pseudogene TRBV3-2) and TRBJ1-2; tentative D call: TRBD1 (5 bases). From germline, CDR1 is LGHDT and CDR2 YNNKEL (reference sequence). The CDR3 spans 16 residues. Trimming shortened V by 0 bases and J by 7 bases, and 18 bases separated the two germline ends. CDR3 nucleotide sequence: TGTGCCAGCAGCCAAGATCTGGTCCAGGGAACGGGTGGCTACACCTTC. This codes for CASSQDLVQGTGGYTF.

The V call is TRBV11-3, the J call TRBJ2-2; D may be TRBD2 (6 bases). V was shortened by 4 bases and J by 6 bases, with 18 bases between the two germline ends. The CDR3 contains 16 residues. Germline assignment: CDR1 SGHNT and CDR2 YENEEA. This chain's CDR3 is CASSSRGLEGAGELFF. Written as DNA, the CDR3 is TGTGCCAGCAGCTCGAGGGGACTTGAAGGGGCCGGGGAGCTGTTTTTT.

In this sample, this clone turned up once. The chain couples TRBV13 to TRBJ2-7; 16 positions match TRBD2. Germline V gene data show CDR1 as PRHDT and CDR2 as FYEKMQ (reference sequence). The CDR3 runs 16 residues. V lost 5 bases, J lost 6 bases, and 7 bases stayed unmatched. Written as DNA, the CDR3 is TGTGCCAGCAGCGAGGGACTAGCGGGAGGGTATGGCGAGCAGTACTTC. Translation gives CASSEGLAGGYGEQYF.

The genes are TRBV20-1 and TRBJ2-7; TRBD2 is a possible D gene (5 bases). Trimming removed 1 base from V and 4 bases from J, with 5 bases in between. This CDR3 is 11 amino acids long. Germline V gene data show CDR1 as DFQATT and CDR2 as SNEGSKA (reference sequence). CDR3 nucleotides: TGCAGTGCTAGAGCGGGATACGAGCAGTACTTC. This encodes CSARAGYEQYF.

In this sample, this clone turned up once. CDR3 sequence: CASSYAETQYF. Here the CDR3 DNA reads TGTGCCAGCAGTTACGCAGAGACCCAGTACTTC. The V and J genes are TRBV6-6 and TRBJ2-5; D gene unclear. The CDR3 loop spans 11 amino acids. Trimming left V 2 bases short and J 4 bases short, with 2 bases between. In germline, CDR1 is MNHNY, CDR2 SVGAGI (reference sequence).

The rearrangement links TRBV6-4 to TRBJ2-2; D call uncertain. The CDR3 spans 14 residues. Between the trimmed V and J ends, which lost 4 bases and 2 bases, there was a span of 8 bases. Per the germline V gene, CDR1 is MRHNA and CDR2 is SNTAGT. CDR3 in DNA: TGTGCCAGCAGTGTCAGTCTAAACACCGGGGAGCTGTTTTTT. Its translation: CASSVSLNTGELFF.

The chain carries TRBV7-2 and TRBJ2-1, with D possibly TRBD2 on 7 matching bases. V dropped 1 base and J dropped 2 bases, with 9 bases sitting between them. Germline CDR1 reads SGHTA; CDR2 reads FQGNSA. The CDR3 is made up of 15 amino acids. The CDR3 here is CASSLGGGPYNEQFF. CDR3 sequence (DNA): TGTGCCAGCAGCTTAGGGGGGGGGCCCTACAATGAGCAGTTCTTC.

The J gene is TRBJ2-2, the V gene TRBV15, with 11 nucleotides matching TRBD2. Unmatched junction bases numbered 4, after V lost 2 bases and J lost 5 bases. This CDR3 is 16 amino acids long. CDR1 is LNHNV and CDR2 is YYDKDF in the germline V gene (reference sequence). The CDR3: CATSRRVAGGTGELFF. DNA of the CDR3: TGTGCCACCAGCAGAAGAGTAGCGGGAGGGACCGGGGAGCTGTTTTTT. Based on the CDR3 plus reference TRBV15 and TRBJ2-2, the full variable domain is DAMVIQNPRYQVTQFGKPVTLSCSQTLNHNVMYWYQQKSSQAPKLLFHYYDKDFNNEADTPDNFQSRRPNTSFCFLDIRSPGLGDTAMYLCATSRRVAGGTGELFFGEGSRLTVL.

The chain links TRBV5-4 to TRBJ2-3; TRBD1 or TRBD2 may be the D gene (5 bases each). The CDR3 has 15 amino acids. V lost 4 bases, J lost 0 bases, and 12 bases lay in between. CDR1 is SGHNT, CDR2 YYREEE, per germline (reference sequence). CDR3 protein: CASSLWDVSTDTQYF. The CDR3 DNA reads TGTGCCAGCAGCCTGTGGGACGTAAGCACAGATACGCAGTATTTT. Complete variable domain (other parts from reference TRBV5-4 and TRBJ2-3): ETGVTQSPTHLIKTRGQQVTLRCSSQSGHNTVSWYQQALGQGPQFIFQYYREEENGRGNFPPRFSGLQFPNYSSELNVNALELDDSALYLCASSLWDVSTDTQYFGPGTRLTVL.

The chain joins TRBV7-3 to TRBJ2-1; the match to TRBD2 covers 14 bases. The CDR3 has 19 residues. V dropped 5 bases and J dropped 0; count of bases not matched to a gene: 9. Germline loops: CDR1 SGHTA, CDR2 FQGTGA. CDR3 DNA: TGTGCCAGCAGCCTCGGAGGACTAGCGGGGGGCCGCTCCTACAATGAGCAGTTCTTC. The encoded protein is CASSLGGLAGGRSYNEQFF.

The V and J genes are TRBV13 and TRBJ2-1; the match to TRBD1 covers 10 bases. The V gene end was trimmed by 5 bases and the J gene end by 5 bases; junction bases not matched to a gene: 9. The CDR3 runs 16 residues. Germline V gene data show CDR1 as PRHDT and CDR2 as FYEKMQ (reference sequence). The CDR3, as DNA: TGTGCCAGCAGCCGAATGCCGGGACAGGGGAACAATGAGCAGTTCTTC. Translated, it gives CASSRMPGQGNNEQFF.

The gene calls are TRBV10-1 and TRBJ2-5, with D possibly matching TRBD2 (5 bases). Germline V lookup: CDR1 WNHNN, CDR2 SYGVQD (reference sequence). Trimming left V 1 base short and J 0 bases short, with 9 bases between. The CDR3 runs to 15 residues. The CDR3 spells CASSEFSEYQETQYF. As DNA, the CDR3 is TGCGCCAGCAGTGAGTTTAGCGAGTACCAAGAGACCCAGTACTTC.

V is TRBV5-1 and J is TRBJ2-3, with TRBD2 matching 10 bases. CDR1 is SGHRS and CDR2 is YFSETQ in the germline V gene. The CDR3 length is 20 residues. The V gene end was trimmed by 4 bases and the J gene end by 5 bases; junction bases not matched to a gene: 22. As DNA, the CDR3 is TGCGCCAGCAGCCGGATAGCGGGAGGCCCATCTTTGTTCTTTGTAGATACGCAGTATTTT. Amino acid sequence: CASSRIAGGPSLFFVDTQYF.

A single count supports this clone. This chain connects TRBV29-1 to TRBJ2-4; D might be TRBD2 (5 bases). Trimming removed 6 bases at V and 10 bases at J, with 19 bases between. Germline V gene lookup returns CDR1 SQVTM and CDR2 ANQGSEA. This CDR3 has 13 amino acids. In nucleotides, the CDR3 is TGCAGCGTCGAGACGAGGGCCCGGAGTATTCAGTACTTC. This sequence encodes CSVETRARSIQYF.

This rearrangement joins TRBV2 to TRBJ1-5, with D possibly being TRBD1 (6 bases). The CDR3 covers 14 residues. V lost 7 bases, J lost 0 bases, and 10 bases lay in between. Per germline, CDR1 SNHLY and CDR2 FYNNEI. The CDR3 DNA is TGTGCCAGCACCAAGGACAGTAGCAATCAGCCCCAGCATTTT. This encodes CASTKDSSNQPQHF.

V and J are TRBV4-2 and TRBJ2-7; the match to TRBD2 covers 10 bases. The length of the CDR3 is 17 residues. V trimming: 5 bases; J trimming: 3 bases; junction bases outside the gene matches: 13. Germline values: CDR1 LGHNA, CDR2 YNFKEQ. The CDR3 reads CASSRGRLAGESYEQYF. The CDR3 coding sequence is TGTGCCAGCAGCAGGGGTCGGCTAGCGGGAGAGAGCTACGAGCAGTACTTC.

In its sample, this clone was seen once. CDR3 coding DNA: TGTGCCAGAGGGACCCCCTCGAACACCGGGGAGCTGTTTTTT. Translation gives CARGTPSNTGELFF. The chain couples TRBV7-9 to TRBJ2-2, with D perhaps assigned TRBD1 or TRBD2 (5 bases each). This CDR3 spans 14 amino acids. CDR1 is SEHNR, CDR2 FQNEAQ, per germline (reference sequence). The V end lost 9 bases, the J end lost 0 bases, and 11 bases lay between the germline ends.

This chain connects TRBV4-2 to TRBJ1-5; D uncertain. The germline CDR1 and CDR2 sequences are LGHNA and YNFKEQ. The CDR3 is 13 amino acids. Between the trimmed V and J ends, which lost 1 base and 7 bases, there was a span of 8 bases. The CDR3 loop is CASSQGGIQPQHF. CDR3 bases: TGTGCCAGCAGCCAAGGAGGAATACAGCCCCAGCATTTT.